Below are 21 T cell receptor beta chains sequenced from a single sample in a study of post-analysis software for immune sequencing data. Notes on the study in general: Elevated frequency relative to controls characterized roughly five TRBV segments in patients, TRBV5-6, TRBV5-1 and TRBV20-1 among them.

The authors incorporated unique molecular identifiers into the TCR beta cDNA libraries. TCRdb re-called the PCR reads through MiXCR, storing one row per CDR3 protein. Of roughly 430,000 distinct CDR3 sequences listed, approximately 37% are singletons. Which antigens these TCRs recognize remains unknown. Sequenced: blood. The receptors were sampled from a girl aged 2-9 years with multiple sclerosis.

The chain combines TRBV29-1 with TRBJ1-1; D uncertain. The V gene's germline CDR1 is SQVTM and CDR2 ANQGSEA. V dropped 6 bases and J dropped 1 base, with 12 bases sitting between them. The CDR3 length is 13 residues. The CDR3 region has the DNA TGCAGCGTCCGGGCCACCTCGAACACTGAAGCTTTCTTT. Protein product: CSVRATSNTEAFF.

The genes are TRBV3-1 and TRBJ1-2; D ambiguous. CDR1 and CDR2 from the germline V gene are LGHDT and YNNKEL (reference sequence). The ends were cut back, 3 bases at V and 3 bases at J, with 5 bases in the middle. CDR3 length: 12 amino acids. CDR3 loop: CASSQQYYGYTF. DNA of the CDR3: TGTGCCAGCAGCCAGCAGTACTATGGCTACACCTTC.

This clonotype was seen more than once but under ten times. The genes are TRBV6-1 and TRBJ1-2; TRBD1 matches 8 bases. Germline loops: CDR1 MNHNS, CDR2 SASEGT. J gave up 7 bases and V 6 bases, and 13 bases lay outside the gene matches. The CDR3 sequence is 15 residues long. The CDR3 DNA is TGTGCCAGCAGAGAGACAGGGGTCGACTCAGGTGGCTACACCTTC. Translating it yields CASRETGVDSGGYTF.

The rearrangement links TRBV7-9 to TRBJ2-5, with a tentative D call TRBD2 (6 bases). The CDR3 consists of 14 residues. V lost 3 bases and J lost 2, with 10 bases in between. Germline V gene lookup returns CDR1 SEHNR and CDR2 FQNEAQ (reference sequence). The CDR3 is CASSLGGRQETQYF. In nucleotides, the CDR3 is TGTGCCAGCAGCTTGGGAGGTCGTCAAGAGACCCAGTACTTC.

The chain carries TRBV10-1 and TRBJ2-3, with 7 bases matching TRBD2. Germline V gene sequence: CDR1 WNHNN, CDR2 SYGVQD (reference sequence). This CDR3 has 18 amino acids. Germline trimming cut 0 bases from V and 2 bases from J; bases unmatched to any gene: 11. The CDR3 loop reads CASSESIAGVLFTDTQYF. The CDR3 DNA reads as TGCGCCAGCAGTGAGTCGATAGCGGGTGTTCTGTTCACAGATACGCAGTATTTT.

CDR3: CASSVRDGPYEQYF. As DNA, the CDR3 is TGTGCCAGCAGCGTACGGGACGGACCCTACGAGCAGTACTTC. The chain links TRBV9 to TRBJ2-7, with D perhaps assigned TRBD1 or TRBD2 (5 bases each). The V and J ends lost 1 base and 2 bases respectively, with 10 bases between them. CDR3 length equals 14 residues. Germline V gene sequence: CDR1 SGDLS, CDR2 YYNGEE.

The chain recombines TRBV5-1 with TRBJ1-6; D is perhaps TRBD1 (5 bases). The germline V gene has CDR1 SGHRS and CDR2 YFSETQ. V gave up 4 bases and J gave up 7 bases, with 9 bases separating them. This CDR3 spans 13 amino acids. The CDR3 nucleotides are TGCGCCAGCAGCCTACCAGGGAATTCACCCCTCCACTTT. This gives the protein CASSLPGNSPLHF.

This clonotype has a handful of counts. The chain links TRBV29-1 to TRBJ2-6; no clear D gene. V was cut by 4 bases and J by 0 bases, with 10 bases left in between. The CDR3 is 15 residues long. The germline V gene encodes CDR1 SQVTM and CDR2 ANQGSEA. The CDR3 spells CSVGHFSSGANVLTF. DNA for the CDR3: TGCAGCGTTGGACATTTTAGCTCTGGGGCCAACGTCCTGACTTTC.

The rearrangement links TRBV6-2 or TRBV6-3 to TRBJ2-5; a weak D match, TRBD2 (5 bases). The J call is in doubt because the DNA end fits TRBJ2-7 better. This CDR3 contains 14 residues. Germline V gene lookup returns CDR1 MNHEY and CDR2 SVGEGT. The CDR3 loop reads CASSSTGFAGEQYF. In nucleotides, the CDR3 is TGTGCCAGCAGTTCGACGGGGTTCGCTGGCGAGCAGTACTTC.

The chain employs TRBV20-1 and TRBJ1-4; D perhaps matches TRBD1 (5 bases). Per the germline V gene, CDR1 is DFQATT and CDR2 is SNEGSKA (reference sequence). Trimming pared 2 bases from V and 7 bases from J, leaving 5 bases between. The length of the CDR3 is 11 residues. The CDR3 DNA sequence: TGCAGTGCTAGACAGGGTGAAAAACTGTTTTTT. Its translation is CSARQGEKLFF.

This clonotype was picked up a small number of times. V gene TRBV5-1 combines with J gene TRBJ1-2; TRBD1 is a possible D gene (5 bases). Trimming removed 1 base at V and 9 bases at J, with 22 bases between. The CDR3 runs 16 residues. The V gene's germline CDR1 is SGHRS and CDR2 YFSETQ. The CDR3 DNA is TGCGCCAGCAGCTTGAGCCAGGGTTTCGGTACCTCTAGCTACACCTTC. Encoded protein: CASSLSQGFGTSSYTF. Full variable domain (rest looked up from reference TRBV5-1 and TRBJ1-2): KAGVTQTPRYLIKTRGQQVTLSCSPISGHRSVSWYQQTPGQGLQFLFEYFSETQRNKGNFPGRFSGRQFSNSRSEMNVSTLELGDSALYLCASSLSQGFGTSSYTFGSGTRLTVV.

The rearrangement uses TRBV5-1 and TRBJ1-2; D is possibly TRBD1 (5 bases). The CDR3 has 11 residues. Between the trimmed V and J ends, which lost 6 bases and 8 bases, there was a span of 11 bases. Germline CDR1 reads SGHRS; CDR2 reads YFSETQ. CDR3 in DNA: TGCGCCAGCACCCAGGGAGGAGGCTACACCTTC. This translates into CASTQGGGYTF.

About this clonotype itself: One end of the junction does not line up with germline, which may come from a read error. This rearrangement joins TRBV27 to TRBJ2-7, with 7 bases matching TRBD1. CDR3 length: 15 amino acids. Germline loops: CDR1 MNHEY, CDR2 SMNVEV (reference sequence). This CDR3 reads CASSPRTGTSYELYF. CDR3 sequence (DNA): TGTGCCAGCAGTCCTAGGACAGGCACTTCCTACGAGCTGTACTTC.

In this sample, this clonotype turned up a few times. DNA for the CDR3: TGCAGCGTTGAAGATGGTGCAGGGGGCCTTGGTCTCGGTGGCTACACCTTC. It encodes CSVEDGAGGLGLGGYTF. This chain joins TRBV29-1 and TRBJ1-2; 8 bases are a match to TRBD1. The CDR3 is made up of 17 amino acids. V lost 0 bases to trimming and J lost 7 bases; unmatched junction nucleotides: 16. The germline gives CDR1 SQVTM, CDR2 ANQGSEA.

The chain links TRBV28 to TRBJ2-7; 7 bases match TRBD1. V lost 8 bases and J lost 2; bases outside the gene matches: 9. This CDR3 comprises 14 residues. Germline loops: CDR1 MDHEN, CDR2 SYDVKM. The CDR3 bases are TGTGCCAGCCTAATACAGGGGACACCCTACGAGCAGTACTTC. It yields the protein CASLIQGTPYEQYF.

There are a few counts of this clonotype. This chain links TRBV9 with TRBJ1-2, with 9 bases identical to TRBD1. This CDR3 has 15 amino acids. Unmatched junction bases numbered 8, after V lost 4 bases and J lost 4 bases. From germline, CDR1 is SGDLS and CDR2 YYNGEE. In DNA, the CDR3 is TGTGCCAGCAGCTGGGGACAGGGTTCATTCTATGGCTACACCTTC. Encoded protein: CASSWGQGSFYGYTF.

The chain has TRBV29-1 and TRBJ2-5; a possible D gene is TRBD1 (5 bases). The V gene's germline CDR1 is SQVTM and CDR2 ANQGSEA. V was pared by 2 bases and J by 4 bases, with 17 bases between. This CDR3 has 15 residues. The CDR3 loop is CSVEMGSGLLETQYF. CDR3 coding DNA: TGCAGCGTTGAAATGGGTTCAGGGCTATTAGAGACCCAGTACTTC.

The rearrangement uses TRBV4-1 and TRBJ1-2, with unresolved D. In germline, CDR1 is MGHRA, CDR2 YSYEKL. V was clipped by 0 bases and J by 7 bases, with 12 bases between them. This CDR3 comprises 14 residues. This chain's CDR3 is CASSQELGLSGYTF. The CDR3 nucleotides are TGCGCCAGCAGCCAAGAGTTAGGGTTGAGTGGCTACACCTTC.

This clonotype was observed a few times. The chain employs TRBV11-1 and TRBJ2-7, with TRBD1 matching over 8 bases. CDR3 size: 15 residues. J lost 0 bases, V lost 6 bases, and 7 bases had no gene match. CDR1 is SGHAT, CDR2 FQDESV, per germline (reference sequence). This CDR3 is CASSKGQVSSYEQYF. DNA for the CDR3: TGTGCCAGCAGTAAGGGACAGGTGAGCTCCTACGAGCAGTACTTC.

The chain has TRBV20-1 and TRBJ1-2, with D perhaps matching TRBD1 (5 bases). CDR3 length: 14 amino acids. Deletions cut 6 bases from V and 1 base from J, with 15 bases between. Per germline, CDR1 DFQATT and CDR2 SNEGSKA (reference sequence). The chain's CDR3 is CSAPRGNFNYGYTF. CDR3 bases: TGCAGTGCCCCCCGGGGCAACTTTAACTATGGCTACACCTTC.

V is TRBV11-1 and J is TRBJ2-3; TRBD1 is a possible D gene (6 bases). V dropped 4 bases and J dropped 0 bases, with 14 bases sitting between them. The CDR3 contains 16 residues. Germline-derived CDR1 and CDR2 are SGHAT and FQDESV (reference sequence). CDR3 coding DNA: TGTGCCAGCAGCTCCCGGGACATCTTCAGCACAGATACGCAGTATTTT. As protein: CASSSRDIFSTDTQYF.